This TCR beta chain was sequenced during a study of regulatory T cells in long-lasting Graves disease. About the study: Graves' patients, newly diagnosed, had taken antithyroid drugs under 3 months. Study-wide points: Examination was confined to peripheral blood, excluding thyroid tissue.

In this sample, this clonotype turned up many times. Its antigen is not identified. This CDR3 is 16 amino acids long. Trimming shortened V by 5 bases and J by 1 base, and 18 bases separated the two germline ends. Germline loops: CDR1 SGHAT, CDR2 FQNNGV. Both iRepertoire HTBI primers and Arm-PCR of CDR3 regions were used to build the TCR beta libraries. TCRdb ran MiXCR on the multiplex PCR reads and lists one entry per CDR3 protein. Counted here are more than 450,000 distinct CDR3 sequences, around 12% occurring once; the ten biggest clones make up approximately 9.6%. Stated time point: newly diagnosed GD, antithyroid drugs for less than 3 months. RNA extracted from PBMCs served as the sequencing template. These data were also reused for a study on T cells in Graves' hyperthyroidism and ophthalmopathy. Turning to that study: The HTBI primer set was used in a first-round RT-PCR of the TCR CDR3. Blood also carried most thyroid clonotypes expanded above 0.001.

Sequencing used peripheral blood mononuclear cells (PBMCs), obtained at new diagnosis, from a patient treated with antithyroid drugs. This chain links TRBV11-2 with TRBJ2-7; perhaps TRBD1 as D (6 bases). The clonotype comes from a woman between 25 and 40 years old with Graves disease. In DNA form, the CDR3 reads TGTGCCAGCAGCCAGCCCGGAACAGGGCCTTCCTACGAGCAGTACTTC. Protein: CASSQPGTGPSYEQYF. The full variable domain, its missing parts supplied by reference TRBV11-2 and TRBJ2-7, is EAGVAQSPRYKIIEKRQSVAFWCNPISGHATLYWYQQILGQGPKLLIQFQNNGVVDDSQLPKDRFSAERLKGVDSTLKIQPAKLEDSAVYLCASSQPGTGPSYEQYFGPGTRLTVT.